Detailed here is one TCR beta chain. In the authors' workflow: Cell counts per sample came from amplifying reference gene primers. Sequenced by immunoSEQ multiplex PCR; TCRdb stores in-frame clones only, minus some. The V and J calls and clone size are taken from that table; D and trimming were inferred from the DNA. The sample has 30,000 to 40,000 clones; approximately 83% are singletons. The sample originates from a study of blood T cell repertoires in COVID-19. At the level of the study: COVID-19 samples, acute and convalescent, were from the United States, Italy and Spain. PBMCs, B-cell-depleted T cells, or T cells provided the cDNA or gDNA that made up the material.

This CDR3 spans 11 amino acids. Trimming removed 3 bases at V and 4 bases at J, with 3 bases between. Germline V gene lookup returns CDR1 MNHEY and CDR2 SMNVEV (reference sequence). This sequence joins TRBV27 and TRBJ2-5; no clear D gene. The TCR originated in a woman aged 80 or over with active or convalescent COVID-19. The source material was peripheral blood. The CDR3 loop is CASSFRETQYF. CDR3 DNA sequence: TGTGCCAGCAGTTTTAGAGAGACCCAGTACTTC.